One sample yielded the 17 T cell receptor beta chains listed below, sequenced in a study of T cell repertoires in cytomegalovirus infection (dated by TCRdb to about 2019). The instrument given in TCRdb is Illumina HiSeq 1500. TCRdb reran the public reads through fastp at Q25 and MiXCR, keeping productive beta chains. Each CDR3 protein gets just one entry, which takes the most common genes and DNA from the rows behind it. The sample data list 200,000 to 250,000 distinct CDR3 sequences, and roughly two fifths of these were observed just once. Around 60% of the sample comes from the top ten. Their recognized antigens are unknown. Reading the label with the study, this specimen's treatment or condition is: in vitro stimulation with specific CMV peptide epitopes to enrich CMV-specific T cells. This specimen was CD8+ T cells from cultured PBMCs, taken from culture after CMV antigen stimulation. The receptors originated from a human donor in good health (CMV status not recorded). Some clones in this sample may be carry-over from other donors' samples.

In its sample, this clonotype was seen once. The V call is TRBV20-1, the J call TRBJ1-1, with no clear D. Trimming shortened V by 3 bases and J by 6 bases, and 17 bases separated the two germline ends. The CDR3 consists of 14 residues. Germline CDR1 reads DFQATT; CDR2 reads SNEGSKA (reference sequence). CDR3 amino acids: CSASELEGIAEAFF. The CDR3 nucleotides read TGCAGTGCTAGTGAGTTAGAGGGAATCGCTGAAGCTTTCTTT.

V and J are TRBV6-1 and TRBJ1-1, with D maybe TRBD1 (5 bases). Per germline, CDR1 MNHNS and CDR2 SASEGT. Between the trimmed V and J ends, which lost 3 bases and 2 bases, there was a span of 19 bases. The CDR3 runs 17 residues. The CDR3 loop reads CASSEWSRGRGNTEAFF. The CDR3 nucleotides read TGTGCCAGCAGTGAGTGGTCCCGGGGACGGGGAAACACTGAAGCTTTCTTT.

This chain links TRBV7-6 with TRBJ2-3; 7 bases are a match to TRBD1. The CDR3 covers 14 residues. Germline CDR1 reads SGHVS; CDR2 reads FNYEAQ. Unmatched junction bases numbered 2, after V lost 1 base and J lost 4 bases. The CDR3 region is CASSLGGGADTQYF. Written as DNA, the CDR3 is TGTGCCAGCAGCTTAGGAGGGGGCGCAGATACGCAGTATTTT.

This clonotype was counted many times. V usage is TRBV7-6 and J usage is TRBJ1-1; maybe TRBD1 (5 bases). The V gene's germline CDR1 is SGHVS and CDR2 FNYEAQ. V lost 1 base and J lost 0, with 15 bases in between. CDR3 length: 17 residues. CDR3 sequence: CASSLGGTSQMNTEAFF. DNA for the CDR3: TGTGCCAGCAGCTTAGGGGGGACGTCGCAAATGAACACTGAAGCTTTCTTT.

The genes are TRBV2 and TRBJ2-2; weak D call: TRBD1 (6 bases). This CDR3 has 13 amino acids. V lost 4 bases and J lost 6, with 9 bases in between. CDR1 and CDR2 (germline): SNHLY, FYNNEI. The CDR3 region is CASSVGGSGELFF. CDR3 nucleotide sequence: TGTGCCAGCAGTGTTGGGGGCTCCGGGGAGCTGTTTTTT.

Of note for this clonotype: One end of the junction is discordant with germline, which a read error may explain. This sequence joins TRBV12-3 or TRBV12-4 and TRBJ2-2; the match to TRBD1 covers 7 bases. The CDR3 loop spans 15 amino acids. This CDR3 is CTSSWGTANTGELFF. The CDR3 DNA sequence: TGTACCAGCAGTTGGGGGACAGCAAACACCGGGGAGCTGTTTTTT.

The gene calls are TRBV11-2 and TRBJ1-1; no clear D. Germline lookup yields CDR1 SGHAT and CDR2 FQNNGV. This CDR3 is 12 amino acids long. Trimming left V 5 bases short and J 1 base short, with 5 bases between. CDR3 protein: CASSGTNTEAFF. The CDR3 nucleotides read TGTGCCAGCAGCGGTACGAACACTGAAGCTTTCTTT.

In this sample, this clonotype turned up a few times. This chain uses TRBV7-8 with TRBJ2-3; the D gene is possibly TRBD2 (5 bases). The germline gives CDR1 SGHVS, CDR2 FQNEAQ. This CDR3 has 18 residues. V was cut by 7 bases and J by 3 bases, with 26 bases left in between. The CDR3 spells CASTDPPGLGVHTDTQYF. CDR3 nucleotides: TGTGCCAGCACCGACCCCCCGGGCCTCGGGGTTCATACAGATACGCAGTATTTT.

The rearrangement links TRBV7-8 to TRBJ2-1; tentatively, D is TRBD2 (5 bases). Germline CDR1 is SGHVS and CDR2 is FQNEAQ. V lost 1 base and J lost 3, with 10 bases in between. This CDR3 is built from 15 residues. The CDR3 DNA sequence: TGTGCCAGCAGCTTAGAGGTCGGGATCTACAATGAGCAGTTCTTC. Protein product: CASSLEVGIYNEQFF.

V usage is TRBV25-1 and J usage is TRBJ1-1; no firm D call. Germline V gives CDR1 MGHDK, CDR2 SYGVNS. The length of the CDR3 is 13 residues. Trimming stripped 4 bases from V and 5 bases from J, with 11 bases between. CDR3 DNA: TGTGCCAGCAGTGGCGTCAGGAAAACTGAAGCTTTCTTT. It is translated as CASSGVRKTEAFF.

This clonotype was seen more than once but under ten times. The rearrangement links TRBV19 to TRBJ2-2; D unclear. The CDR3 consists of 15 residues. Trimming left V 6 bases short and J 0 bases short, with 11 bases between. Germline V gene data show CDR1 as LNHDA and CDR2 as SQIVND (reference sequence). CDR3 nucleotides: TGTGCCAGTAGGCGAATCCACCCGAACACCGGGGAGCTGTTTTTT. Translation gives CASRRIHPNTGELFF.

This clonotype has more than one count but fewer than ten. The V and J genes are TRBV7-6 and TRBJ2-2; TRBD1 is a possible D gene (8 bases). Germline V gene sequence: CDR1 SGHVS, CDR2 FNYEAQ. Trimming left V 2 bases short and J 0 bases short, with 10 bases between. This CDR3 is 16 amino acids long. The CDR3 loop is CASSLTGGANTGELFF. The DNA for the CDR3 is TGTGCCAGCAGCTTAACAGGGGGGGCGAACACCGGGGAGCTGTTTTTT.

The CDR3 is CASRSRTGATEAFF. CDR3 bases: TGTGCCAGCAGATCTCGGACAGGGGCGACTGAAGCTTTCTTT. The rearrangement links TRBV12-3 or TRBV12-4 to TRBJ1-1, with 9 bases that match TRBD1. The length of the CDR3 is 14 residues. J lost 5 bases, V lost 6 bases, and 7 bases had no gene match.

This clonotype was seen a few times. This chain joins TRBV7-9 and TRBJ2-2, with D tentatively TRBD1 or TRBD2 (5 bases each). Between the trimmed V and J ends, which lost 1 base and 0 bases, there was a span of 9 bases. CDR1 is SEHNR and CDR2 is FQNEAQ in the germline V gene (reference sequence). This CDR3 spans 16 amino acids. The DNA of the CDR3 is TGTGCCAGCAGCTTAGTGGGGGTCACGAACACCGGGGAGCTGTTTTTT. It translates to CASSLVGVTNTGELFF.

This clonotype was detected ten times or more. The J gene is TRBJ2-5, the V gene TRBV7-2; D is tentatively TRBD1 or TRBD2 (6 bases each). CDR3 length: 18 amino acids. Deletions cut 1 base from V and 1 base from J, with 19 bases between. Germline CDR1 SGHTA, CDR2 FQGNSA. The CDR3 region has the DNA TGTGCCAGCAGCTTAGGGGGGCGGCTGGGGGGAGGCCAAGAGACCCAGTACTTC. Amino acids: CASSLGGRLGGGQETQYF.

V is TRBV11-2 and J is TRBJ2-1, with 10 nucleotides matching TRBD1. Germline V lookup: CDR1 SGHAT, CDR2 FQNNGV. The V gene end was trimmed by 5 bases and the J gene end by 8 bases; junction bases not matched to a gene: 12. The CDR3 spans 16 residues. This CDR3 reads CASSLRDRGPLDEQFF. The CDR3 nucleotides are TGTGCCAGCAGCCTAAGGGACAGGGGCCCTTTGGATGAGCAGTTCTTC.

This rearrangement joins TRBV28 to TRBJ2-1, with 9 bases matching TRBD2. V lost 5 bases, J lost 7 bases, and 9 bases stayed unmatched. CDR3 length: 15 amino acids. Per the germline V gene, CDR1 is MDHEN and CDR2 is SYDVKM. The CDR3 here is CASSPTLAGPNEQFF. CDR3 nucleotides: TGTGCCAGCAGTCCCACTCTAGCGGGACCTAATGAGCAGTTCTTC.